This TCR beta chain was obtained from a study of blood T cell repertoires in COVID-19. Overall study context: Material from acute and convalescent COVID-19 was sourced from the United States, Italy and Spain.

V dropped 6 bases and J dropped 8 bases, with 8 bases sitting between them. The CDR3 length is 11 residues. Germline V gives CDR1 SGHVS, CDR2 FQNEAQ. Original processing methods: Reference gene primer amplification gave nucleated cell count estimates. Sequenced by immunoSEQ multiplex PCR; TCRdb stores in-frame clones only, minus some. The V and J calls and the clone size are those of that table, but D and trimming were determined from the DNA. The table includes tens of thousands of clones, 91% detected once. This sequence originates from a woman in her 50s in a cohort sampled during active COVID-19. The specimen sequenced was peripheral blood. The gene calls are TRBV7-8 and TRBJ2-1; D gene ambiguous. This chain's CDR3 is CASSRNYEQFF. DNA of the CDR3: TGTGCCAGCAGTCGAAACTATGAGCAGTTCTTC.